This T cell receptor (beta chain) is from a study of T-cell memory formation after mild COVID-19. General study results and limits: CD4+ contracting clones were found mainly in CM and EM, and CD8+ ones in EMRA.

Germline V gene data show CDR1 as SGHTA and CDR2 as FQGTGA. J was trimmed by 2 bases and V by 4 bases; bases with no gene match: 2. The CDR3 runs to 15 residues. Turning to this clonotype: Its specificity is not known.

In TCRdb, the 5' RACE reads were re-called with MiXCR into one record per CDR3 protein. The data show about 540,000 distinct CDR3 sequences, roughly 21% seen once. The chain links TRBV7-3 to TRBJ2-6, with TRBD2 matching 7 bases. Sequencing input: PBMCs or a T cell subset sorted from them (not recorded which). This clonotype was sampled from an adult woman who had mild COVID-19 (a few samples of this study predate the infection). Cell type and time point are not known. CDR3 bases: TGTGCCAGCAGCTCCCTAGCGGCTGGGGCCAACGTCCTGACTTTC. It specifies CASSSLAAGANVLTF. Full variable domain (missing parts from reference TRBV7-3 and TRBJ2-6): GAGVSQTPSNKVTEKGKYVELRCDPISGHTALYWYRQSLGQGPEFLIYFQGTGAADDSGLPNDRFFAVRPEGSVSTLKIQRTERGDSAVYLCASSSLAAGANVLTFGAGSRLTVL.